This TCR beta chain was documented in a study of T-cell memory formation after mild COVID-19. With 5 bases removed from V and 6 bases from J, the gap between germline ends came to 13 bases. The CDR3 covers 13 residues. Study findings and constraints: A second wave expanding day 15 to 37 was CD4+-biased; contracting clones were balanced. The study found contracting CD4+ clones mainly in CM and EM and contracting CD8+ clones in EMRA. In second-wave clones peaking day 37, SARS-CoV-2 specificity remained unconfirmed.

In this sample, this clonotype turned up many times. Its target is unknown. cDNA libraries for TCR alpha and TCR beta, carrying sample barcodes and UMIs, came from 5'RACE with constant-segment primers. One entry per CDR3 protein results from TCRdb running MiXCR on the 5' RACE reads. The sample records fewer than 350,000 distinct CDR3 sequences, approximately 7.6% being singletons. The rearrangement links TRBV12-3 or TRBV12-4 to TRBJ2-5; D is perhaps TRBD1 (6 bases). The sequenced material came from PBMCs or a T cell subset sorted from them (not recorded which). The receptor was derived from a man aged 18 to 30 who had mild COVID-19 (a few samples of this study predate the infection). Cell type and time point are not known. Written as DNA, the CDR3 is TGTGCCAGCAGTATCGGACAGCGCCAGACCCAGTACTTC. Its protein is CASSIGQRQTQYF.